One sample yielded the 25 T cell receptor beta chains listed below, sequenced in a study of long-term antiretroviral therapy in people with HIV. Assay version v3.0 of immunoSEQ was used, and it was run at survey level. The protocol was immunoSEQ multiplex PCR, while the TCRdb copy is restricted to in-frame clones and leaves out a portion. This table has 35,000 to 45,000 clones, 75% to 85% appearing once. Sequenced here: unsorted PBMCs, sampled 3.4 years after starting antiretroviral therapy. Receptor source: a man younger than 45 with HIV.

The rearrangement uses TRBV11-2 and TRBJ2-1, with 7 bases matching TRBD2. Germline values: CDR1 SGHAT, CDR2 FQNNGV. The CDR3 extends over 13 amino acids. V shed 5 bases and J 5 bases; nucleotides not matched to a gene: 3. The CDR3 sequence: CASSPGLNNEQFF. The CDR3 DNA follows: TGTGCCAGCAGCCCGGGACTAAACAATGAGCAGTTCTTC.

The CDR3 DNA reads TGTGCCAGCAGCTCGTCCCGGGACTCACAGTACTTC. This codes for CASSSSRDSQYF. The chain couples TRBV7-9 to TRBJ2-7, with D possibly being TRBD2 (6 bases). Per germline, CDR1 SEHNR and CDR2 FQNEAQ (reference sequence). The CDR3 length is 12 residues. Trimming cost V 4 bases and J 10 bases, with 14 bases left between them.

The chain employs TRBV15 and TRBJ2-7; D ambiguous. V was cut by 0 bases and J by 5 bases, with 14 bases left in between. This CDR3 comprises 15 residues. From germline, CDR1 is LNHNV and CDR2 YYDKDF (reference sequence). In nucleotides, the CDR3 is TGTGCCACCAGCAGAGATTTCACCTCCCCCCACGAGCAGTACTTC. Encoded protein: CATSRDFTSPHEQYF. Full variable domain (remainder filled in from reference TRBV15 and TRBJ2-7): DAMVIQNPRYQVTQFGKPVTLSCSQTLNHNVMYWYQQKSSQAPKLLFHYYDKDFNNEADTPDNFQSRRPNTSFCFLDIRSPGLGDTAMYLCATSRDFTSPHEQYFGPGTRLTVT.

The chain carries TRBV6-6 and TRBJ2-6, with no clear D. The CDR3 length is 14 residues. Trimming left V 6 bases short and J 2 bases short, with 8 bases between. CDR1 is MNHNY, CDR2 SVGAGI, per germline (reference sequence). In DNA form, the CDR3 reads TGTGCCAGCAGCGAATTTGCTGGGGCCAACGTCCTGACTTTC. Amino acid sequence: CASSEFAGANVLTF.

This clone has just a few counts. The chain is built from TRBV5-1 and TRBJ1-4; D is unclear. This CDR3 region has 12 residues. Germline V gives CDR1 SGHRS, CDR2 YFSETQ. The germline V and J ends were trimmed by 5 bases and 7 bases, with 9 bases remaining between them. CDR3 sequence reads: CASRRAGEKLFF. Written as DNA, the CDR3 is TGCGCCAGCAGGCGGGCGGGTGAAAAACTGTTTTTT.

The J gene is TRBJ2-7, the V gene TRBV11-2; 10 bases are shared with TRBD1. The CDR3 is made up of 13 amino acids. CDR1 SGHAT and CDR2 FQNNGV come from the germline V gene. Germline trimming cut 8 bases from V and 6 bases from J; bases unmatched to any gene: 7. The CDR3 DNA sequence: TGTGCCAGCTTAGACAGGGGGCTCTTCGAGCAGTACTTC. Protein sequence: CASLDRGLFEQYF.

The chain is built from TRBV28 and TRBJ2-7; TRBD1 aligns across 8 bases. CDR1 and CDR2 (germline): MDHEN, SYDVKM. The ends lost 6 bases at V and 2 bases at J; junction bases unmatched: 12. This CDR3 is 16 amino acids long. CDR3 region: CASSFLRAQGAYEQYF. CDR3 nucleotide sequence: TGTGCCAGCAGCTTCCTCCGGGCACAGGGGGCCTACGAGCAGTACTTC. The complete variable domain, with remaining parts taken from reference TRBV28 and TRBJ2-7, reads DVKVTQSSRYLVKRTGEKVFLECVQDMDHENMFWYRQDPGLGLRLIYFSYDVKMKEKGDIPEGYSVSREKKERFSLILESASTNQTSMYLCASSFLRAQGAYEQYFGPGTRLTVT.

The V gene is TRBV28, the J gene TRBJ2-7; unclear D gene. The CDR3 consists of 12 residues. Germline V CDR1 and CDR2: MDHEN, SYDVKM. V lost 4 bases and J lost 4, with 8 bases in between. CDR3 amino acids: CASSSGRYEQYF. CDR3 nucleotide sequence: TGTGCCAGCAGTTCCGGCCGTTACGAGCAGTACTTC.

The J gene is TRBJ2-7, the V gene TRBV7-8, with 7 bases identical to TRBD1. V dropped 2 bases and J dropped 7; count of bases not matched to a gene: 11. Germline V CDR1 and CDR2: SGHVS, FQNEAQ. The CDR3 has 15 amino acids. The CDR3 bases are TGTGCCAGCAGCTTAAAATTAACAGGGGTACAAGAGCAGTACTTC. It yields the protein CASSLKLTGVQEQYF.

The chain is built from TRBV6-5 and TRBJ1-4; TRBD1 agrees at 10 bases. The CDR3 totals 16 residues. Germline CDR1 MNHEY, CDR2 SVGAGI. V gave up 0 bases and J gave up 7 bases; unmatched junction bases: 5. The CDR3 loop reads CASSYSGTGVGEKLFF. CDR3 in DNA: TGTGCCAGCAGTTACTCGGGGACAGGGGTCGGTGAAAAACTGTTTTTT.

The genes are TRBV5-1 and TRBJ2-7; D might be TRBD2 (7 bases). This CDR3 is built from 13 residues. Trimming took off 0 bases at V and 6 bases at J, with 10 bases between the two ends. Germline CDR1 is SGHRS and CDR2 is YFSETQ. CDR3 sequence: CASSLDAGAEQYF. The DNA of the CDR3 is TGCGCCAGCAGCTTGGATGCGGGGGCCGAGCAGTACTTC.

The V call is TRBV7-9, the J call TRBJ2-1; D is perhaps TRBD1 (6 bases). With 2 bases removed from V and 7 bases from J, the gap between germline ends came to 15 bases. From germline, CDR1 is SEHNR and CDR2 FQNEAQ (reference sequence). This CDR3 has 15 residues. CDR3 bases: TGTGCCAGCAGCTTATTAGGGGGTTTGGGGAATGAGCAGTTCTTC. Translated, it gives CASSLLGGLGNEQFF. Supplemented by reference TRBV7-9 and TRBJ2-1, the full variable domain reads DTGVSQNPRHKITKRGQNVTFRCDPISEHNRLYWYRQTLGQGPEFLTYFQNEAQLEKSRLLSDRFSAERPKGSFSTLEIQRTEQGDSAMYLCASSLLGGLGNEQFFGPGTRLTVL.

V and J are TRBV28 and TRBJ1-5; D is possibly TRBD1 (5 bases). The CDR3 is made up of 14 amino acids. The V end lost 5 bases, the J end lost 7 bases, and 15 bases lay between the germline ends. CDR1 and CDR2 from the germline V gene are MDHEN and SYDVKM. This CDR3 is CASSPGGGIQPQHF. As DNA, the CDR3 is TGTGCCAGCAGTCCGGGGGGGGGAATCCAGCCCCAGCATTTT.

The chain employs TRBV27 and TRBJ2-2, with TRBD2 matching 10 bases. The CDR3 sequence is 16 residues long. Germline trimming cut 6 bases from V and 2 bases from J; bases unmatched to any gene: 6. Germline values: CDR1 MNHEY, CDR2 SMNVEV (reference sequence). The CDR3 protein is CASSRSGRGNTGELFF. As DNA, the CDR3 is TGTGCCAGCAGCAGGAGCGGGAGGGGAAACACCGGGGAGCTGTTTTTT.

This chain uses TRBV11-2 with TRBJ1-1; TRBD1 is a possible D gene (5 bases). The germline V gene has CDR1 SGHAT and CDR2 FQNNGV. The V end was cut by 1 base, the J end by 10 bases, with 16 bases between. This CDR3 region has 14 residues. The CDR3 nucleotides read TGTGCCAGCAGCTTAGGGGCTAGTGGCGGGGGAGCTTTCTTT. Encoded protein: CASSLGASGGGAFF. The full variable domain, with the rest looked up from reference TRBV11-2 and TRBJ1-1, is EAGVAQSPRYKIIEKRQSVAFWCNPISGHATLYWYQQILGQGPKLLIQFQNNGVVDDSQLPKDRFSAERLKGVDSTLKIQPAKLEDSAVYLCASSLGASGGGAFFGQGTRLTVV.

This clone was seen a few times. V and J are TRBV18 and TRBJ2-7; D remains unclear. The CDR3 runs 13 residues. V was shortened by 2 bases and J by 5 bases, with 10 bases between the two germline ends. CDR1 and CDR2 from the germline V gene are KGHSH and LQKENI. Here the CDR3 DNA reads TGTGCCAGCTCACCAAAGCTACATGACGAGCAGTACTTC. Translation gives CASSPKLHDEQYF.

This chain uses TRBV4-3 with TRBJ1-2, with D possibly TRBD1 on 5 matching bases. The CDR3 is made up of 15 amino acids. V was trimmed by 4 bases and J by 8 bases, leaving 20 bases between them. Per the germline V gene, CDR1 is LGHNA and CDR2 is YSLEER. CDR3 region: CASSPKPRDVIGYTF. CDR3 bases: TGCGCCAGCAGCCCAAAGCCGAGGGACGTGATAGGCTACACCTTC.

For this clone: Different DNA sequences within this sample yield the same CDR3. V is TRBV7-9 and J is TRBJ1-3; a weak D match, TRBD1 (6 bases). The germline V and J ends were trimmed by 1 base and 3 bases, with 7 bases remaining between them. Looked up from germline, CDR1 is SEHNR and CDR2 is FQNEAQ (reference sequence). The CDR3 runs 14 residues. Here the CDR3 DNA reads TGTGCCAGCAGCTTAGGGGGGCTTGGAAACACCATATATTTT. It is translated as CASSLGGLGNTIYF. Filled out from reference TRBV7-9 and TRBJ1-3, the complete variable domain reads DTGVSQNPRHKITKRGQNVTFRCDPISEHNRLYWYRQTLGQGPEFLTYFQNEAQLEKSRLLSDRFSAERPKGSFSTLEIQRTEQGDSAMYLCASSLGGLGNTIYFGEGSWLTVV.

J is TRBJ2-1 and V is TRBV2; the D gene is possibly TRBD2 (5 bases). Germline CDR1 and CDR2: SNHLY and FYNNEI. This CDR3 has 14 residues. Deletions cut 5 bases from V and 9 bases from J, with 17 bases between. In DNA form, the CDR3 reads TGTGCCAGCAGTCTCGGGGTCCGGATACGTGAGCAGTTCTTC. It yields the protein CASSLGVRIREQFF. The full variable domain, in which reference TRBV2 and TRBJ2-1 provide the parts outside the CDR3, is EPEVTQTPSHQVTQMGQEVILRCVPISNHLYFYWYRQILGQKVEFLVSFYNNEISEKSEIFDDQFSVERPDGSNFTLKIRSTKLEDSAMYFCASSLGVRIREQFFGPGTRLTVL.

The V call is TRBV28, the J call TRBJ2-7; 13 nucleotides match TRBD2. Trimming cost V 3 bases and J 5 bases; bases outside gene matches: 4. This CDR3 is 15 amino acids long. CDR1 MDHEN and CDR2 SYDVKM come from the germline V gene. The CDR3 is CASSLGLAGTDEQYF. The DNA for the CDR3 is TGTGCCAGCAGTTTGGGACTAGCGGGAACCGACGAGCAGTACTTC.

This clone is a singleton in its sample. V usage is TRBV9 and J usage is TRBJ2-1; D is unresolved. The V end was cut by 3 bases, the J end by 7 bases, with 14 bases between. CDR3 size: 14 residues. CDR1 and CDR2 (germline): SGDLS, YYNGEE. The CDR3 bases are TGTGCCAGCAGCGGTGTAGGTGCAGCGAATGAGCAGTTCTTC. It encodes CASSGVGAANEQFF.

The chain joins TRBV6-5 to TRBJ2-7, with D possibly TRBD2 on 6 matching bases. Deletions cut 8 bases from V and 0 bases from J, with 17 bases between. Germline V gene lookup returns CDR1 MNHEY and CDR2 SVGAGI. The length of the CDR3 is 15 residues. The CDR3 nucleotides read TGTGCCAGCGTCGGTCGAGGGAGGAGCTCCTACGAGCAGTACTTC. Encoded protein: CASVGRGRSSYEQYF.

This clone was seen more than once but under ten times. This chain joins TRBV5-4 and TRBJ2-7, with 7 bases identical to TRBD1. The CDR3 has 13 amino acids. Trimming cost V 3 bases and J 5 bases; bases outside gene matches: 5. The germline V gene encodes CDR1 SGHNT and CDR2 YYREEE (reference sequence). The CDR3 nucleotides read TGTGCCAGCAGCTCCCGACAGGGCCACGAGCAGTACTTC. Translated: CASSSRQGHEQYF. The whole variable domain, filled in from reference TRBV5-4 and TRBJ2-7, reads ETGVTQSPTHLIKTRGQQVTLRCSSQSGHNTVSWYQQALGQGPQFIFQYYREEENGRGNFPPRFSGLQFPNYSSELNVNALELDDSALYLCASSSRQGHEQYFGPGTRLTVT.

The chain has TRBV5-6 and TRBJ1-1; no firm D call. The CDR3 has 15 amino acids. In germline, CDR1 is SGHDT, CDR2 YYEEEE. Trimming shortened V by 4 bases and J by 1 base, and 14 bases separated the two germline ends. The DNA for the CDR3 is TGTGCCAGCAGCGTCGGGTCCGATGGGAACACTGAAGCTTTCTTT. Its protein product is CASSVGSDGNTEAFF.

This chain connects TRBV28 to TRBJ2-2, with D uncertain. CDR3 size: 16 residues. The germline gives CDR1 MDHEN, CDR2 SYDVKM. Trimming shortened V by 2 bases and J by 6 bases, and 16 bases separated the two germline ends. The chain's CDR3 is CASSLTAVAVAGELFF. The CDR3 DNA follows: TGTGCCAGCAGTTTAACAGCAGTGGCGGTGGCCGGGGAGCTGTTTTTT.